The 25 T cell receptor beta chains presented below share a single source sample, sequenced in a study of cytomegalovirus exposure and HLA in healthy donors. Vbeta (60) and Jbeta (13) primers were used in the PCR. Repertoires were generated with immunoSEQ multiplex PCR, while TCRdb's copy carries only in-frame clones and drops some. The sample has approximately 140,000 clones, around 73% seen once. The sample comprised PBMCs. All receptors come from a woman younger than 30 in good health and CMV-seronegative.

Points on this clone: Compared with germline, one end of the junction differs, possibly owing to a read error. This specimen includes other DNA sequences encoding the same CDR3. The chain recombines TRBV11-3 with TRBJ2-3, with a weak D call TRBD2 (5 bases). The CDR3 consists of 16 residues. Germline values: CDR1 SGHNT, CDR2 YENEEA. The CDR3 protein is CASSLARVSSTDTQYF. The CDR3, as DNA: TGCGCCAGCAGCTTAGCGAGGGTTTCTAGCACAGATACGCAGTATTTT.

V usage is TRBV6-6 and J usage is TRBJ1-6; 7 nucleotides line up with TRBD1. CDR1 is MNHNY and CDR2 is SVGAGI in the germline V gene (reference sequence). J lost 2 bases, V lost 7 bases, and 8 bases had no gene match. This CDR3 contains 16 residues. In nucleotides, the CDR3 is TGTGCCAGCACCCCTGAGGGGGCAGCCTATAATTCACCCCTCCACTTT. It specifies CASTPEGAAYNSPLHF.

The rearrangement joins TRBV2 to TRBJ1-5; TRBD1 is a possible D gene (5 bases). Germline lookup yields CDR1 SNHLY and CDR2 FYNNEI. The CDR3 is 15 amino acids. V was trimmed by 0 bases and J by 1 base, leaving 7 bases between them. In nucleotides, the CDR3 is TGTGCCAGCAGTGAAGCGCGGGGCAGCAATCAGCCCCAGCATTTT. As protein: CASSEARGSNQPQHF.

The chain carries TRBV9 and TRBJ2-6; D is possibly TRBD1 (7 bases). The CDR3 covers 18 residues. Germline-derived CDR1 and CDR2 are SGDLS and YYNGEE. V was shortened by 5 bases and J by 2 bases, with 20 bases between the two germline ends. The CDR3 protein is CASSLGGGRSPGANVLTF. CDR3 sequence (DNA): TGTGCCAGCAGTCTAGGAGGGGGCCGCAGTCCTGGGGCCAACGTCCTGACTTTC.

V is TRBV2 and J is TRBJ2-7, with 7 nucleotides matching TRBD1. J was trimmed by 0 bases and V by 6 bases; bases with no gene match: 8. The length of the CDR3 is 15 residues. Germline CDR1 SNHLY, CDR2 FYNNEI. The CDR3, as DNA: TGTGCCAGCAGCCGGGACAGTCAGAGCTCCTACGAGCAGTACGTC. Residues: CASSRDSQSSYEQYV.

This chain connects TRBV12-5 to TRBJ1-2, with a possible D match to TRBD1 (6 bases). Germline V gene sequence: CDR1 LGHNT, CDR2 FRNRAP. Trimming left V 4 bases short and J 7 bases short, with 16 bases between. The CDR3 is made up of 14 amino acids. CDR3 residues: CASGSAEQGRGYTF. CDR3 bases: TGTGCTAGTGGTTCGGCCGAACAGGGTCGTGGCTACACCTTC.

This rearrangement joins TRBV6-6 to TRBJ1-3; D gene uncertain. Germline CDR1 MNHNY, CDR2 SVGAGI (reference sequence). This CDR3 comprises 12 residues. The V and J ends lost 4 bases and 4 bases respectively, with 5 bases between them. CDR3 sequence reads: CASSSGGNTIYF. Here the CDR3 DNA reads TGTGCCAGCAGTTCGGGGGGAAACACCATATATTTT.

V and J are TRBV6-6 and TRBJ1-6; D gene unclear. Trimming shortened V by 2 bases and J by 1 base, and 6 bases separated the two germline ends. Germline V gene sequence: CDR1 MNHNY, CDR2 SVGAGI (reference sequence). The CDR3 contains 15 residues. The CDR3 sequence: CASSYERSYNSPLHF. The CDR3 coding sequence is TGTGCCAGCAGTTACGAGAGGTCCTATAATTCACCCCTCCACTTT.

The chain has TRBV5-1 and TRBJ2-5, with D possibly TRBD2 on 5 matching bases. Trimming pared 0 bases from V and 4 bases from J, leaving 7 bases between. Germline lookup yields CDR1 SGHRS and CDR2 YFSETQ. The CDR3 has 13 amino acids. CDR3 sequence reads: CASSLGTAETQYF. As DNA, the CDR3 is TGCGCCAGCAGCTTGGGGACTGCAGAGACCCAGTACTTC.

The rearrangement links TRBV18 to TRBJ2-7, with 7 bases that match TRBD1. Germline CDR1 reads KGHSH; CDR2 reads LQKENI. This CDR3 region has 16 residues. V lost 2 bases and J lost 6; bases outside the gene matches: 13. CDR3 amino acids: CASSPRQGTEYSEQYF. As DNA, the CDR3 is TGTGCCAGCTCACCAAGACAAGGGACAGAGTATTCCGAGCAGTACTTC. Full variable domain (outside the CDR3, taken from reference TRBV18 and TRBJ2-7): NAGVMQNPRHLVRRRGQEARLRCSPMKGHSHVYWYRQLPEEGLKFMVYLQKENIIDESGMPKERFSAEFPKEGPSILRIQQVVRGDSAAYFCASSPRQGTEYSEQYFGPGTRLTVT.

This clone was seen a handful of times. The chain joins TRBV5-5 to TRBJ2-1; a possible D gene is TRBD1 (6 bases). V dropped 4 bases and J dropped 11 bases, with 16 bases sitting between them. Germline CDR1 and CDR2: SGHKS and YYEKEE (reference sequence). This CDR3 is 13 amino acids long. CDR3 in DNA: TGTGCCAGCAGCAGCCGGGACACGCTACAGCAGTTCTTC. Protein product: CASSSRDTLQQFF.

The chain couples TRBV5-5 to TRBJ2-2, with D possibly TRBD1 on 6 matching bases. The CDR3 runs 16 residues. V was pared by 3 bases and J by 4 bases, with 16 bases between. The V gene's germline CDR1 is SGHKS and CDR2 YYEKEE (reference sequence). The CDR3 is CASSSLDSQLTGELFF. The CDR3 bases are TGTGCCAGCAGCTCTCTGGACAGTCAGCTCACCGGGGAGCTGTTTTTT. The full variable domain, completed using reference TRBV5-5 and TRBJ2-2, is DAGVTQSPTHLIKTRGQQVTLRCSPISGHKSVSWYQQVLGQGPQFIFQYYEKEERGRGNFPDRFSARQFPNYSSELNVNALLLGDSALYLCASSSLDSQLTGELFFGEGSRLTVL.

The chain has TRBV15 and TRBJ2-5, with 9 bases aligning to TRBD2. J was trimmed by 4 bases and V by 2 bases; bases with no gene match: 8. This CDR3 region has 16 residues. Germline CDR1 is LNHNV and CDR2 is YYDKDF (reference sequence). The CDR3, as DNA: TGTGCCACCAGCAGAACTATAGCGGGGGTGGGAGAGACCCAGTACTTC. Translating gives CATSRTIAGVGETQYF.

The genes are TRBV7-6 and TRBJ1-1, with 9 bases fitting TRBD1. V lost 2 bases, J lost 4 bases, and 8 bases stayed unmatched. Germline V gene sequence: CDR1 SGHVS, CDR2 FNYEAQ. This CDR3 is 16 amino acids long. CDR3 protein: CASSLLRRTGATEAFF. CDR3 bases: TGTGCCAGCAGCTTACTTAGAAGGACAGGGGCCACTGAAGCTTTCTTT. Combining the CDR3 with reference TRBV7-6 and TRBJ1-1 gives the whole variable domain GAGVSQSPRYKVTKRGQDVALRCDPISGHVSLYWYRQALGQGPEFLTYFNYEAQQDKSGLPNDRFSAERPEGSISTLTIQRTEQRDSAMYRCASSLLRRTGATEAFFGQGTRLTVV.

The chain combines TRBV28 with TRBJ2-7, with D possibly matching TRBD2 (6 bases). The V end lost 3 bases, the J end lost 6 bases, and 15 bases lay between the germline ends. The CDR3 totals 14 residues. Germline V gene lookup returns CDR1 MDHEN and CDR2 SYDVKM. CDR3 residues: CASSLGGGGFEQYF. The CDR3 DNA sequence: TGTGCCAGCAGTTTGGGGGGTGGAGGATTCGAGCAGTACTTC.

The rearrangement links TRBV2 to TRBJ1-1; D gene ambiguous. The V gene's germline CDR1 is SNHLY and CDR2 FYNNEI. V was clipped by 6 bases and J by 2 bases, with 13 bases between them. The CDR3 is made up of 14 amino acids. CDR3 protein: CASSVGLSNTEAFF. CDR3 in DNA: TGTGCCAGCAGCGTCGGACTCTCTAACACTGAAGCTTTCTTT.

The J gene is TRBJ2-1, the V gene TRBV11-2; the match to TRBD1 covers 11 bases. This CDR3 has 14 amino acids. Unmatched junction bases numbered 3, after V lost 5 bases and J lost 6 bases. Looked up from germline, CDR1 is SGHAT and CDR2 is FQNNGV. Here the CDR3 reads CASSPGTGGNEQFF. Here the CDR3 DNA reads TGTGCCAGCAGCCCCGGGACAGGGGGCAATGAGCAGTTCTTC.

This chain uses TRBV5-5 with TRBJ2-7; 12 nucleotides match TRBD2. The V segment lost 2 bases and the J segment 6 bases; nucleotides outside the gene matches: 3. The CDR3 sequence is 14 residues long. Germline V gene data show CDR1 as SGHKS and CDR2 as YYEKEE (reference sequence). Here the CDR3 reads CASSFWTSGTEQYV. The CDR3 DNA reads TGTGCCAGCAGCTTCTGGACTAGCGGGACCGAGCAGTACGTC.

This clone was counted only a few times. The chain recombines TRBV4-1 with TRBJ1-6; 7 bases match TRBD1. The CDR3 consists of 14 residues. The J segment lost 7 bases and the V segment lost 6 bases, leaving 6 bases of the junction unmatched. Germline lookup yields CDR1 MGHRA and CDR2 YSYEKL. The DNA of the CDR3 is TGCGCCAGCAGTCACACAGGGGACAATTCACCCCTCCACTTT. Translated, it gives CASSHTGDNSPLHF.

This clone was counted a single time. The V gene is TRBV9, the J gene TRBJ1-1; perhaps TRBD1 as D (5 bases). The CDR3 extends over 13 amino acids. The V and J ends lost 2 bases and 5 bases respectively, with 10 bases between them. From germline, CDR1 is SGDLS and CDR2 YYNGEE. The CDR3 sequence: CASSVRGWTEAFF. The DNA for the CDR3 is TGTGCCAGCAGCGTTAGGGGTTGGACTGAAGCTTTCTTT.

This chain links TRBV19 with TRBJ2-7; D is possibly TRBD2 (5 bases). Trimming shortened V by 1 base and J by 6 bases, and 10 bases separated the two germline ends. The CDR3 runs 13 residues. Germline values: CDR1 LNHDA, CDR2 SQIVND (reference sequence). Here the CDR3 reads CASSIGLGSEQYV. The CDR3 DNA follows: TGTGCCAGTAGTATAGGTCTAGGGAGCGAGCAGTACGTC.

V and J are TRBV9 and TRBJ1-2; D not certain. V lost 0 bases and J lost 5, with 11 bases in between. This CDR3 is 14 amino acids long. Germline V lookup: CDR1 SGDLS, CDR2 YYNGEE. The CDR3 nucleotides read TGTGCCAGCAGCGTAGTTACGGAGACTTATGGCTACACCTTC. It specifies CASSVVTETYGYTF.

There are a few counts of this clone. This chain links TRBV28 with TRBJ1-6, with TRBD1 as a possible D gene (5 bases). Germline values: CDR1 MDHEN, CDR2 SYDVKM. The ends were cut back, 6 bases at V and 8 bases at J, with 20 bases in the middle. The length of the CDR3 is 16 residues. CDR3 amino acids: CASRPGGLSPYSPLHF. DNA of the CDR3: TGTGCCAGCAGACCCGGGGGACTCAGTCCATATTCACCCCTCCACTTT.

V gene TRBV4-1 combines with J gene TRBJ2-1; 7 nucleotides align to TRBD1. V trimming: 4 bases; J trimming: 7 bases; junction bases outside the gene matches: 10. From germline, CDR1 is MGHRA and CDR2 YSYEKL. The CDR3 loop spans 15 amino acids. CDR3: CASSREGMTGNEQFF. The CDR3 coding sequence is TGCGCCAGCAGCCGAGAAGGCATGACAGGGAATGAGCAGTTCTTC.

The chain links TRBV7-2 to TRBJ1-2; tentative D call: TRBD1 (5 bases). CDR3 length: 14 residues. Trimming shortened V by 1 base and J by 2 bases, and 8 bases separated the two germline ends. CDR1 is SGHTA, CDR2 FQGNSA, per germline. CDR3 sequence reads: CASSLGRVNYGYTF. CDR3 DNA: TGTGCCAGCAGCTTAGGCAGGGTAAACTATGGCTACACCTTC.